The clone carrying this T cell receptor (beta chain) was counted a single time. The antigen is undetermined. These data originate in a study of shared clonotypes between healthy human individuals. Across the study: Each donor's CD4 naive and CD4 memory cells filled three plates apiece, CD8 naive two, and CD8 memory one.

The germline gives CDR1 LNHDA, CDR2 SQIVND (reference sequence). With 8 bases removed from V and 5 bases from J, the gap between germline ends came to 22 bases. The CDR3 spans 15 residues. The data were produced by immunoSEQ multiplex PCR, yet TCRdb's version contains in-frame clones alone and is incomplete. The repertoire has about a million clones, around 76% of them found once; the top ten carry 1.2% to 1.5%. Study-level results: Across subsets, estimated richness was generally greater for naive than for memory populations. Roughly 5% of naive CD4 clonotypes were common to a handful of donors.

Sequenced: memory CD4+ T cells sorted from blood. Specified subset: CD45RA-negative fraction. This clonotype originated in a man aged 18 to 29 in good health. The chain joins TRBV19 to TRBJ2-7; a weak D match, TRBD1 (6 bases). CDR3 nucleotides: TGTGCCAGTCGAGAACAGGGTGACCGTGTCGACGAGCAGTACTTC. Its protein is CASREQGDRVDEQYF.